Reported below is one T cell receptor beta chain. This sample was taken from a study of blood T cell repertoires in COVID-19. Study-wide context: Italy, Spain and the United States were the sources of the convalescent and acute COVID-19 samples. The analysed material was cDNA or gDNA that came from T cells, B-cell-depleted T cells, or PBMCs.

In the original processing: Researchers report that nucleated cell counts were estimated from reference gene primer amplification. TCRdb keeps only in-frame clones here, not all; method: immunoSEQ multiplex PCR. V and J calls and clone size follow that table, whereas D and trimming were derived from the DNA. The sample lists over 110,000 clones; about 91% were seen once. V lost 8 bases and J 9 bases, leaving 21 bases between the germline ends. CDR3 length: 14 amino acids. This TCR was recovered from a human donor in a cohort sampled during active COVID-19. The chain uses TRBV5-3 and TRBJ2-1; perhaps TRBD2 as D (6 bases). TRBV5-3 has ORF status, its function being uncertain. Sequences were obtained from peripheral blood. CDR3 DNA: TGTGCCAGTCGGGGACTCGTGCGTGGGGGTGAGCAGTTCTTC. It codes for CASRGLVRGGEQFF.